This T cell receptor (beta chain) appears in the sequencing data of a study of T-cell memory formation after mild COVID-19. Findings and caveats of the study: Largely, contracting CD4+ clones fell within CM and EM, and contracting CD8+ clones within EMRA.

V shed 6 bases and J shed 3 bases, with 18 bases lying between them. Germline V lookup: CDR1 SGHRS, CDR2 YFSETQ. CDR3 length: 15 amino acids. The 5'RACE method, run with constant-segment primers, produced TCR alpha and TCR beta cDNA libraries (carrying sample barcodes and UMIs). In TCRdb, the 5' RACE reads were re-called with MiXCR into one record per CDR3 protein. Among some 310,000 distinct CDR3 sequences listed, 20% to 25% were seen once. Points on this clonotype: Its specificity is not known.

J is TRBJ1-1 and V is TRBV5-1; D perhaps matches TRBD1 (6 bases). The origin of this receptor is a young man who had mild COVID-19 (a few samples of this study predate the infection). Cell type and time point are not known. Sequences were obtained from PBMCs or a T cell subset sorted from them (not recorded which). The CDR3 reads CASTPGENRDTEAFF. The CDR3 nucleotides are TGCGCCAGCACCCCCGGGGAAAACAGGGACACTGAAGCTTTCTTT.